This T cell receptor beta chain came from a study of shared clonotypes between healthy human individuals (dated by TCRdb to the early 2020s). Turning to the overall study: A few men and a couple of women, aged 18 to 49 years, made up the cohort. For each donor, CD4 naive and CD4 memory were each given three plates, CD8 naive was given two plates, and CD8 memory was given one plate. To estimate repertoire size and how much clonotypes are shared between individuals, the study performed deep sequencing of blood TCR repertoires from about 5 healthy adults. Different laboratories and diverse techniques were used to prepare libraries and sequence TCR repertoires, to increase sequencing depth and limit assay-specific biases. Leukapheresis yielded between about 0.8 and 8.9 billion PBMCs per donor.

From the germline V gene (reference sequence), CDR1 is GTSNPN and CDR2 is SVGIG. Its CDR3 holds 15 amino acids, cysteine through phenylalanine. Only the CDR3 DNA stays, 45 bases, in frame from base 1. For this chain, trimming is 5 bases at the V end and 4 bases at the J end, and the number of junction bases without a gene match is 12. Using the deep immunoSEQ assay, TCR CDR3 regions were amplified from genomic DNA by multiplex PCR. Genomic DNA extracted from each cell subset was distributed evenly over all wells of several immunoSEQ 96-well plates, and each plate served as one replicate. For sorted subsets, about 200 ng genomic DNA, equal to tens of thousands of T cell genomes, was loaded into each replicate PCR. Purified libraries were measured with a Qubit 3.0 fluorometer, size-checked on a Bioanalyzer 2100, and measured again with the KAPA Library Quantification kit. Every immunoSEQ 96-well plate was sequenced on a separate single-read 150-cycle Illumina NextSeq 550 flow cell. The paper's data handling went like this. Because only junctional sequences without quality scores were contained in the immunoSEQ output, filtering matching that applied to full-length reads could not be performed. To assign V/J genes and CDR3, sequences were annotated against IMGT germline references using PyIR, a Python wrapper for IgBLAST v1.9. Reads were removed for weak V/J assignments (E-value above 1e-6), missing CDR3, stop codons, out-of-frame junctions, or ambiguous translated residues. V3J clonotypes were defined as sequences sharing an identical inferred V gene, J gene, and CDR3 amino acid sequence. The percentage overlap between two repertoires was calculated by dividing the number of shared unique clonotypes by the size of the smaller repertoire. Three approaches were used to assess repertoire richness: RTK rarefaction, the Chao1 estimator, and Recon v2.1 estimates of unobserved clonotypes. Generation probabilities for all TCRbeta clonotypes obtained by the gDNA method from a few donors were computed using OLGA. TCRdb took this table from immuneACCESS and kept in-frame rearrangements with V and J called. Such tables lack part of the clones; where checked against another copy, unresolved V genes explain under half of the gap, and the rest is unexplained. V and J calls and clone size are copied from that table; D and trimming were computed from the DNA. This sample holds about 1,800,000 clones; about 95% were observed only once. Together, the top ten hold approximately 1.2% of the sample.

For the CD8 naive samples, CD45RO-negative cells were positively selected for CCR7, yielding a CD45RA+CCR7+ population from which TemRA cells were excluded. The donors were healthy, HIV-negative adults with no recently reported acute infections or vaccinations. Only Caucasian adults living in Nashville, Tennessee, USA were represented among the donors. Blood was collected by leukapheresis, and PBMCs were isolated by Ficoll-Histopaque density gradient centrifugation and then cryopreserved in liquid nitrogen vapor phase. Analytical flow cytometry was used to check the purity and quantity of every magnetically sorted T cell population. Each sorted fraction had its genomic DNA isolated and then quantified by UV absorbance on a Nanodrop 2000c. Concerning this clone itself: The antigen it recognizes is unknown. Base qualities are not recorded, but no much larger clone differs from it by a single base.

Points the paper makes about the study in general: Based on pairwise subsampling, the degree of clonotype sharing among donors was expected to be affected by sequencing depth. Compared with non-shared clonotypes, the clonotypes found in all four sorted-subset donors had higher generation probabilities. The small number of donors limited the genetic and exposure-history diversity represented. About 5% of naive CD4, 3% to 3.5% of naive CD8, 2% to 2.5% of memory CD4, and 0.35% to 0.4% of memory CD8 clonotypes were shared across four donors. Rarefaction of sorted-subset datasets indicated incomplete sequencing despite the large sequencing depth. Sampling was limited to blood, and TCR repertoires in tissue likely differ from TCR repertoires in blood. Estimated clonotype richness was generally larger for naive than for memory subsets.

The sequence was collected from a man younger than 35 in good health. The sample comprised naive CD8+ T cells sorted from blood. What this sample's cell subset or site label stands for: CD45RA+CCR7+. Rearrangement joined TRBV30 to TRBJ2-3, with TRBD2 identical over 7 junction bases. The DNA reads TGTGCCTGGCAAGACGGAGCGGGATACGCAGATACGCAGTATTTT. This codes for CAWQDGAGYADTQYF.